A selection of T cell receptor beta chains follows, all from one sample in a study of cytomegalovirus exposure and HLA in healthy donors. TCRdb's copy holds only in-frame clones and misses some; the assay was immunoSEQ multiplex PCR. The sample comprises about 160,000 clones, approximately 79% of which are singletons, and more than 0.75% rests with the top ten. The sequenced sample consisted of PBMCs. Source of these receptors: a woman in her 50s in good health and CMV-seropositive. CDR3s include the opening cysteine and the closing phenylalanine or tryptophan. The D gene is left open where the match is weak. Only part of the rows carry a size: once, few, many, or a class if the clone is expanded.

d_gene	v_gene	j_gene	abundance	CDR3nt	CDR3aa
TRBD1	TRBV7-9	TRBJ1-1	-	TGTGCCAGCAGCTTCGGGACAGGGGGAGGCACTGAAGCTTTCTTT	CASSFGTGGGTEAFF
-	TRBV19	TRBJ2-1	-	TGTGCCAGTCGGGTAGCCGGGGGCAATGAGCAGTTCTTC	CASRVAGGNEQFF
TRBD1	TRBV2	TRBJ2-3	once	TGTGCCAGCAGTTCTGGACAGGGGACCACAGATACGCAGTATTTT	CASSSGQGTTDTQYF
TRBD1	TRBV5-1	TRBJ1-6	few	TGCGCCAGCAGCTTGGATCTTCAGGGGGATTTGAATTCACCCCTCCACTTT	CASSLDLQGDLNSPLHF
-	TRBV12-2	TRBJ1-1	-	TGTGCAAGTCGCCGCAGACGCGTCCGGGAGCAGGCCACTGAAGCTTTCTTT	CASRRRRVREQATEAFF
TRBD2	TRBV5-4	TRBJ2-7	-	TGTGCCAGCAGCTACGGGAGGTCCTACGAGCAGTACTTC	CASSYGRSYEQYF
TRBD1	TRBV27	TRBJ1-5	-	TGTGCCAGCAGTTCAGCAGGGGGCTCTCGACAGCCCCAGCATTTT	CASSSAGGSRQPQHF
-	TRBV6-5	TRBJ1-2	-	TGTGCCAGCAGTTACGGGCGGGGCAACTATGGCTACACCTTC	CASSYGRGNYGYTF
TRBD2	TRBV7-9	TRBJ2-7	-	TGTGCCAGCAGCGGCGAGGCGGGAGTTTACGAGCAGTACTTC	CASSGEAGVYEQYF
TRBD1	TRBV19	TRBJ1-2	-	TGTGCCAGTAGGGGACTCAGGACAGGCACCGACCTTTATGGCTACACCTTC	CASRGLRTGTDLYGYTF
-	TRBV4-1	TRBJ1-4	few	TGCGCCAGCAGCCAATACGGTCCAGGGACTAATGAAAAACTGTTTTTT	CASSQYGPGTNEKLFF
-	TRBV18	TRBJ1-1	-	TGTGCCAGCTCACTTGACTGGAACACTGAAGCTTTCTTT	CASSLDWNTEAFF
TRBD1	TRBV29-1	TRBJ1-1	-	TGCAGCGCACTTCAGGGGGCTGAGGTAGCTTTCTTT	CSALQGAEVAFF
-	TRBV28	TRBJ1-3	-	TGTGCCAGCAGTCTTAAAGGAAACACCATATATTTT	CASSLKGNTIYF
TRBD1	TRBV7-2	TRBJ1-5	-	TGTGCCAGCAGCCCCGGGTGGGGGACAGGGGACCTGAATCAGCCCCAGCATTTT	CASSPGWGTGDLNQPQHF
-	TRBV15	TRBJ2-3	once	TGTGCCACCAGCAGAGATCGAGAGGGCACAGATACGCAGTATTTT	CATSRDREGTDTQYF
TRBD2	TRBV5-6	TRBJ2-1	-	TGTGCCAGCAGCCGCGGACTAGCGGAGAAGAATGAGCAGTTCTTC	CASSRGLAEKNEQFF
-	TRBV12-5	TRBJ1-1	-	TGTGCTAGTGGTTTGGGACGGACAGACTATCTCGCTGAAGCTTTCTTT	CASGLGRTDYLAEAFF
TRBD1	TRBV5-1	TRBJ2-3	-	TGCGCCAGCATGGGGACAGGGCAAGGAGATACGCAGTATTTT	CASMGTGQGDTQYF
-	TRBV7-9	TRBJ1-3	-	TGTGCCAGCAGCTTATATCTAGGAAACACCATATATTTT	CASSLYLGNTIYF
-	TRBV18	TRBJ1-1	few	TGTGCCAGCTCACGGGCCCCCAACACTGAAGCTTTCTTT	CASSRAPNTEAFF
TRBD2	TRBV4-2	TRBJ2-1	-	TGTGCCAGCCGAAGAGAAACAGCGGGAGGCTCCAATGAGCAGTTCTTC	CASRRETAGGSNEQFF
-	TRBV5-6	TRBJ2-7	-	TGTGCCAGCAGCCGATCAGGGCATCTTCTCTACGAGCAGTACTTC	CASSRSGHLLYEQYF
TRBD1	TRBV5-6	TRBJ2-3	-	TGTGCCAGCAGCTTGGCAGGGGGCGGAATGGATACGCAGTATTTT	CASSLAGGGMDTQYF
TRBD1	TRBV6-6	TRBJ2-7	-	TGTGCCAGCAGTTACGACAGGGACGAGCAGTACTTC	CASSYDRDEQYF
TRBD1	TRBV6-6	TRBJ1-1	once	TGTGCCAGCAGCCCCGACAGGGGGGGAGCTTTCTTT	CASSPDRGGAFF
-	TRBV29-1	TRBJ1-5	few	TGCAGCGTTAGGGCAGGGGTCAATCAGCCCCAGCATTTT	CSVRAGVNQPQHF
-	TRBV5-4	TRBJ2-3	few	TGCGCCAGCAGCCAAGAACGGGGGGCGACAGATACGCAGTATTTT	CASSQERGATDTQYF
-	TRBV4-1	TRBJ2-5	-	TGCGCCAGCAGCCATCTTAGAGGGACTCCCGAGGGAGAGACCCAGTACTTC	CASSHLRGTPEGETQYF
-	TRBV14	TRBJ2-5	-	TGTGCCAGCAGCCCCTGGGGGAGGACCCAAGAGACCCAGTACTTC	CASSPWGRTQETQYF
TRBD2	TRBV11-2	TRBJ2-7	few	TGTGCCAGCAGACTAGCGGGGGGGGCCGTCAACGAGCAGTACTTC	CASRLAGGAVNEQYF
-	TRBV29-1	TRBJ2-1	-	TGCAGCGTTGGGCGACTTCTATACAATGAGCAGTTCTTC	CSVGRLLYNEQFF
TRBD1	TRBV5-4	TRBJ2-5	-	TGTGCCAGCAGCTTGGCGGGACAGGTACAAGAGACCCAGTACTTC	CASSLAGQVQETQYF
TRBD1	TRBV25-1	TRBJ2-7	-	TGTGCCAGCAGTGAATTGGGACAGGGTCGATGGGAGCAGTACTTC	CASSELGQGRWEQYF
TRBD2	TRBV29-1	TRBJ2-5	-	TGCAGCGTTGAAGGCGGGAGAACCCCAGGAGAGACCCAGCACTTC	CSVEGGRTPGETQHF
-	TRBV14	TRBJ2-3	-	TGTGCCAGCAGCCAAGTTTATCCCGGGCGGGCGCAGTATTTT	CASSQVYPGRAQYF
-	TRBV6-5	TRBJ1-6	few	TGTGCCAGCAGCCGGGGGAGTTCCTATAATTCACCCCTCCACTTT	CASSRGSSYNSPLHF
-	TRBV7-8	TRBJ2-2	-	TGTGCCAGCAGCTTAAGAGGGGCAACAGGGGGGGCCACCGGGGAGCTGTTTTTT	CASSLRGATGGATGELFF